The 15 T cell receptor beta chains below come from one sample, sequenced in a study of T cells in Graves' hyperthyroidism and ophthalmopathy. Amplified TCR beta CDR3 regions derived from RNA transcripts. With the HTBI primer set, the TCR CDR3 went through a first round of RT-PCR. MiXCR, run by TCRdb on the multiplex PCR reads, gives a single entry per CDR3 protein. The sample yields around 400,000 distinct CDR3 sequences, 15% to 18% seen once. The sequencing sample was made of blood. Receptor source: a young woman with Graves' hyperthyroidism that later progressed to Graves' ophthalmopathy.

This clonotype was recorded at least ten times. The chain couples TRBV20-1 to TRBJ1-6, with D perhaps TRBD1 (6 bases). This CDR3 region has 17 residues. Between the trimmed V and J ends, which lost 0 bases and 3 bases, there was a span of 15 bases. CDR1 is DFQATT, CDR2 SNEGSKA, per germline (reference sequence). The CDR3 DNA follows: TGCAGTGCTAGAGATCTCGGGGGGGCCTACTATAATTCACCCCTCCACTTT. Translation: CSARDLGGAYYNSPLHF.

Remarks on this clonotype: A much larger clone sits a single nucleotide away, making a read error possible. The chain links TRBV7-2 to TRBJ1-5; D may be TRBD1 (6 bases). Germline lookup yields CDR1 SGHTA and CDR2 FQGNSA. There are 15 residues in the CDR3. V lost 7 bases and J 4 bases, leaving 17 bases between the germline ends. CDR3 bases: TGTGCCAGCACGGGACGGGGGGGCCTAAATCAGCCCCAGCATTTT. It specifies CASTGRGGLNQPQHF.

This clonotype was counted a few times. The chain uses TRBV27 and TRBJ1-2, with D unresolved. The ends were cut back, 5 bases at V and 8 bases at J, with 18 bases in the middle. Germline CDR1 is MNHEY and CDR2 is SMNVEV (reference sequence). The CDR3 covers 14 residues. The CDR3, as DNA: TGTGCCAGCAGTCCGAAAAGAAGTACGGAGGGCTACACCTTC. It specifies CASSPKRSTEGYTF.

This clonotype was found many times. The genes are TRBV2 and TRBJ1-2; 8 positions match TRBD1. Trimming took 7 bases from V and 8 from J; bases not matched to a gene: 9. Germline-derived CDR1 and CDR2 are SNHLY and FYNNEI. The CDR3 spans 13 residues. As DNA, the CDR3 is TGTGCCAGCATAAAGGACAGGGAAAACGGCTACACCTTC. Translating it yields CASIKDRENGYTF.

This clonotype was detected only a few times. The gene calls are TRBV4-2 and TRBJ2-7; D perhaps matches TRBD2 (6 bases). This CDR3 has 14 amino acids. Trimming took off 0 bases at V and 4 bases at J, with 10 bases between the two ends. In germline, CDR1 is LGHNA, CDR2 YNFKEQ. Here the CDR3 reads CASSQELAGYEQYF. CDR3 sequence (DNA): TGTGCCAGCAGCCAAGAACTAGCTGGTTACGAGCAGTACTTC.

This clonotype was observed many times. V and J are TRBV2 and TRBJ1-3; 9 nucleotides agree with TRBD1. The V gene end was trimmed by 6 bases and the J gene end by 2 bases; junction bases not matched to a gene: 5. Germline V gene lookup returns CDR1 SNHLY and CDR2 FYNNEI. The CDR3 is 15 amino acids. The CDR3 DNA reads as TGTGCCAGCAGGTCCGGGACAGGGACTGGAAACACCATATATTTT. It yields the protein CASRSGTGTGNTIYF.

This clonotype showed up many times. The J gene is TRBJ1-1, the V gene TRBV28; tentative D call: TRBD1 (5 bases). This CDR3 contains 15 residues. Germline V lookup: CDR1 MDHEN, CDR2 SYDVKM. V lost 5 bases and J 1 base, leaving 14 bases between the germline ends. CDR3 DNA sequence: TGTGCCAGCAGTACTTCTTGGGGCTCGAACACTGAAGCTTTCTTT. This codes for CASSTSWGSNTEAFF.

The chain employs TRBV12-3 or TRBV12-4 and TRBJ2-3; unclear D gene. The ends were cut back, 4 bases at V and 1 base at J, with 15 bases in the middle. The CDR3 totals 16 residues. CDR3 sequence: CASSSPESFRTDTQYF. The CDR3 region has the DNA TGTGCCAGCAGTTCCCCGGAATCTTTTCGCACAGATACGCAGTATTTT.

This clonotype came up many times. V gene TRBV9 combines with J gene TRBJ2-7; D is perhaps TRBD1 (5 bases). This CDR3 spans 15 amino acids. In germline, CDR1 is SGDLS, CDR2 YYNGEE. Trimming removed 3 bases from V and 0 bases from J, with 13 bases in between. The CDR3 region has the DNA TGTGCCAGCAGCGCCGGACACACGAGCTCCTACGAGCAGTACTTC. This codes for CASSAGHTSSYEQYF.

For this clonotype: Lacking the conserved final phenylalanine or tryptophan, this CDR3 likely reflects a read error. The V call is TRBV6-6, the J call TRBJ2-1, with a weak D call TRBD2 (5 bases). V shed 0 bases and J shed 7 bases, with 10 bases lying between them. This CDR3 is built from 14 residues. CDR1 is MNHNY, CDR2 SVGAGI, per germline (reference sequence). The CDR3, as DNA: TGTGCCAGCAGTTACTCGGCTAGCTTTAATGAGCAGTTCTCC. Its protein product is CASSYSASFNEQFS.

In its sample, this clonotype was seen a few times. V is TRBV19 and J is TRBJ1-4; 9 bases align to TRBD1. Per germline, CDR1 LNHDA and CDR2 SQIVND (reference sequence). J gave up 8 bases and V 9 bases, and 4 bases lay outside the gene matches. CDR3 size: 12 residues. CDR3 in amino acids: CASRQGGEKLFF. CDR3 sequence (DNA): TGTGCCAGCAGACAGGGGGGAGAAAAACTGTTTTTT.

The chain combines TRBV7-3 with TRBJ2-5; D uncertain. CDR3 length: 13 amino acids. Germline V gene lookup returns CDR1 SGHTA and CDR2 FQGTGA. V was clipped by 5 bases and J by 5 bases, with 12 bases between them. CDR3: CASSPRKRETQYF. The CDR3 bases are TGTGCCAGCAGCCCCCGGAAACGGGAGACCCAGTACTTC.

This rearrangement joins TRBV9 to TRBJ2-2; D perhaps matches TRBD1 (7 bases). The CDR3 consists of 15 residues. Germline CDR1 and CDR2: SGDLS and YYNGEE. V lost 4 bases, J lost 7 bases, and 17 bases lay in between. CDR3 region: CASSPEGGGLGELFF. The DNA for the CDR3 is TGTGCCAGCAGCCCAGAAGGAGGGGGCCTCGGGGAGCTGTTTTTT. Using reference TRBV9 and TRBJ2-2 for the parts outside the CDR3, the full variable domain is DSGVTQTPKHLITATGQRVTLRCSPRSGDLSVYWYQQSLDQGLQFLIQYYNGEERAKGNILERFSAQQFPDLHSELNLSSLELGDSALYFCASSPEGGGLGELFFGEGSRLTVL.

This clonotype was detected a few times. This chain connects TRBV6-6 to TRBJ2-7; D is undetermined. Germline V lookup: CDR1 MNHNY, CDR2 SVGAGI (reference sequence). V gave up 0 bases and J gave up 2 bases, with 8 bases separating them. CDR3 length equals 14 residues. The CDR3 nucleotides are TGTGCCAGCAGTTACTCGTGGTGGGCCTACGAGCAGTACTTC. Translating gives CASSYSWWAYEQYF.

The CDR3 DNA reads TGCAGCGTTGGAAACACTGAAGCTTTCTTT. It specifies CSVGNTEAFF. The gene calls are TRBV29-1 and TRBJ1-1, with D hard to call. The CDR3 is made up of 10 amino acids. CDR1 is SQVTM and CDR2 is ANQGSEA in the germline V gene. Trimming took off 4 bases at V and 2 bases at J, with 2 bases between the two ends.